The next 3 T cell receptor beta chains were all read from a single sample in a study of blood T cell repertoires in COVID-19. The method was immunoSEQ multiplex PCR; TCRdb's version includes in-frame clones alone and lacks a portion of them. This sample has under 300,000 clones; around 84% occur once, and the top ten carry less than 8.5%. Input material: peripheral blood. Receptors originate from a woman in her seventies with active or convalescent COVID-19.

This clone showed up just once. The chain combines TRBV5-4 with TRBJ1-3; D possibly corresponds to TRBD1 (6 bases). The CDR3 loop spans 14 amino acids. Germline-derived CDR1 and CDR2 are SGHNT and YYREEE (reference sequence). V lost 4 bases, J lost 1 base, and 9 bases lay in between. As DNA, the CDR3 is TGTGCCAGCAGCAACGGACAGTCTGGAAACACCATATATTTT. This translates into CASSNGQSGNTIYF.

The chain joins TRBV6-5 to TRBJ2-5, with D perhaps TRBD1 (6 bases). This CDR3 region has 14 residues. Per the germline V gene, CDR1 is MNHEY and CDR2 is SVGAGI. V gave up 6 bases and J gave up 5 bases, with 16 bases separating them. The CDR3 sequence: CASRSRGSWETQYF. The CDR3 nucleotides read TGTGCCAGCAGATCTAGGGGGTCTTGGGAGACCCAGTACTTC.

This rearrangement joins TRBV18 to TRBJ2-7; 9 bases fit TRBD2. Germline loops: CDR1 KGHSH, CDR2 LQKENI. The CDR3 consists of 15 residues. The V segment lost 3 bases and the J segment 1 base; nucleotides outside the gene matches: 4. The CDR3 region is CASSPSGGLSYEQYF. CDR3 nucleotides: TGTGCCAGCTCACCTAGCGGGGGTCTTTCCTACGAGCAGTACTTC.